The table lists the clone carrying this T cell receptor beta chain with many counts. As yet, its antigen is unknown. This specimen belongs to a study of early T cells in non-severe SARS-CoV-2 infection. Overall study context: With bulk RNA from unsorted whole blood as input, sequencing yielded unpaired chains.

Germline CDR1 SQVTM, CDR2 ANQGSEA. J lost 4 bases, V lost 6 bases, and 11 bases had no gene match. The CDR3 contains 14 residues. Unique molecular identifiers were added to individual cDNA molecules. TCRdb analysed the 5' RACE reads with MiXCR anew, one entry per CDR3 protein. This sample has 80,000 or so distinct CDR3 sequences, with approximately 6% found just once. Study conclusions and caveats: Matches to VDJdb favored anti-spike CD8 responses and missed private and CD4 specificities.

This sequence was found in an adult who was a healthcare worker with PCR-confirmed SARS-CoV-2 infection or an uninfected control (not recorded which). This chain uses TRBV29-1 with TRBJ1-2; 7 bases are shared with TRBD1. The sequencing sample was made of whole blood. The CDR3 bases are TGCAGCGTCGAAAGACAGGGAGGAGGCTATGGCTACACCTTC. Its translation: CSVERQGGGYGYTF.